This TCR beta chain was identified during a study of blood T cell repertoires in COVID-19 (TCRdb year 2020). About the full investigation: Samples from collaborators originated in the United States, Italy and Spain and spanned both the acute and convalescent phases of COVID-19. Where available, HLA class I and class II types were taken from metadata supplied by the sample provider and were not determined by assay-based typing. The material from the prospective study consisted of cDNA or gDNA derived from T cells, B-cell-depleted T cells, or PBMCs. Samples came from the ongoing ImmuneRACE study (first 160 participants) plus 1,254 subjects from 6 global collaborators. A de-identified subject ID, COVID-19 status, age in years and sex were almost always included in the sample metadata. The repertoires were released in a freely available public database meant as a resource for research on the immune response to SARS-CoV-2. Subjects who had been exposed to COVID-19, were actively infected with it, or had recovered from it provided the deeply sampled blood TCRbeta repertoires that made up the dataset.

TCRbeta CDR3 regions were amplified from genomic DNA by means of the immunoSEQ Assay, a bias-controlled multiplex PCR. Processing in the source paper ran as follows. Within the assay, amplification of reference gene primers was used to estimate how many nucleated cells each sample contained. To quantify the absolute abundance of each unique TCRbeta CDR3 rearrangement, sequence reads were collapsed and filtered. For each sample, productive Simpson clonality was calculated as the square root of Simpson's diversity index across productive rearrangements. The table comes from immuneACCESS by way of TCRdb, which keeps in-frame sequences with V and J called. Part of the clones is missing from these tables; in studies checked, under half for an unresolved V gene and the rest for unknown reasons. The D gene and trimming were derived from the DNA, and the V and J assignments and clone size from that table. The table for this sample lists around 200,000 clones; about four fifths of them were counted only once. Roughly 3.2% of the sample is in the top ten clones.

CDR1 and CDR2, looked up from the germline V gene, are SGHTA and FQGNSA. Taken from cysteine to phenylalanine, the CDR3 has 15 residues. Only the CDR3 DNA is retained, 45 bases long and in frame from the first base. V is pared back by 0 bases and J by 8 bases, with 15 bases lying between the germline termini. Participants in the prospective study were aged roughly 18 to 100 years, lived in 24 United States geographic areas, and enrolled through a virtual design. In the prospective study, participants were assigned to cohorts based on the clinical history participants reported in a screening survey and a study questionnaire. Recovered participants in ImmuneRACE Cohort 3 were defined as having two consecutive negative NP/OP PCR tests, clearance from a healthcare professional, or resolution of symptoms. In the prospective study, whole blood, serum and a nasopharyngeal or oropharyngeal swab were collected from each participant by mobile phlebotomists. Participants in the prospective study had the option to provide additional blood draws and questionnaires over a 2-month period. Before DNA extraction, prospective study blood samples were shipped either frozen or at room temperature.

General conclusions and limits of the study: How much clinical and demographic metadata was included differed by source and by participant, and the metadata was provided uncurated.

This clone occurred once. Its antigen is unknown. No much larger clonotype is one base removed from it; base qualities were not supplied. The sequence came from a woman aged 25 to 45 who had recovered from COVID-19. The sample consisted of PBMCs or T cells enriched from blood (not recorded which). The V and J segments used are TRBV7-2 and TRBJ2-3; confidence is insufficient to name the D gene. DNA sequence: TGTGCCAGCAGCTTAGCTCCAGCGCTGGGTGGTACGCAGTATTTT. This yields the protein CASSLAPALGGTQYF.